What follows describes a single TCR beta chain. The data were produced by immunoSEQ multiplex PCR, yet TCRdb's version contains in-frame clones alone and is incomplete. The profile shows tens of thousands of clones, around 82% of them singletons. The data stem from a study of T cell responses to AZD1222 COVID-19 vaccine. The TCR comes from an adult who received the AZD1222 COVID-19 vaccine. This specimen consisted of peripheral blood, obtained 28 days after the second AZD1222 dose.

CDR3 nucleotides: TGTGCCAGCAGTGAATACAGGGACACAGATACGCAGTATTTT. The encoded protein is CASSEYRDTDTQYF. The V gene is TRBV25-1, the J gene TRBJ2-3, with a possible D match to TRBD1 (5 bases). The CDR3 extends over 14 amino acids. Trimming removed 0 bases from V and 2 bases from J, with 6 bases in between. The germline V gene encodes CDR1 MGHDK and CDR2 SYGVNS.